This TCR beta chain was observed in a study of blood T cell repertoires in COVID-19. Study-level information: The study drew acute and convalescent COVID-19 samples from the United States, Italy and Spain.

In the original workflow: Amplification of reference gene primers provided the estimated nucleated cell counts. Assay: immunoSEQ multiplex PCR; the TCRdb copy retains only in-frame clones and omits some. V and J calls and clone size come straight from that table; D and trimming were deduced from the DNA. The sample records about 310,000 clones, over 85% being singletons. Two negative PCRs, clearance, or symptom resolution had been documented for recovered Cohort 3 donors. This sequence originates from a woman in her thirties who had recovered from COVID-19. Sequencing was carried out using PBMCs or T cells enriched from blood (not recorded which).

The CDR3 is CASTRLAGELEQFF. CDR3 coding DNA: TGTGCCAGCACCCGACTAGCGGGGGAACTAGAGCAGTTCTTC. The chain uses TRBV9 and TRBJ2-1; 12 nucleotides agree with TRBD2. This CDR3 comprises 14 residues. J gave up 10 bases and V 6 bases, and 8 bases lay outside the gene matches. CDR1 and CDR2 (germline): SGDLS, YYNGEE.